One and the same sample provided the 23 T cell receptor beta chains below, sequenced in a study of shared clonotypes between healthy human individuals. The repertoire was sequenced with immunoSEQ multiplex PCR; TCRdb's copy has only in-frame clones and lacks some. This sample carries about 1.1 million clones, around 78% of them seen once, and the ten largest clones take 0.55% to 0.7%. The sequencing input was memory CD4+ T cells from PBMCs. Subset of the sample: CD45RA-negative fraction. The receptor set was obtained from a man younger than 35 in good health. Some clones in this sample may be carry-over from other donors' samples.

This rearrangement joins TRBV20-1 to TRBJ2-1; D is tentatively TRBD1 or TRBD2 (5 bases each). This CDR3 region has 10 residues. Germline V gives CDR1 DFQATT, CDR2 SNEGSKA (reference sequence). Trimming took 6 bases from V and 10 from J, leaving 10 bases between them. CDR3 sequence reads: CSASEGEQFF. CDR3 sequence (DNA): TGCAGTGCCAGCGAGGGGGAGCAGTTCTTC.

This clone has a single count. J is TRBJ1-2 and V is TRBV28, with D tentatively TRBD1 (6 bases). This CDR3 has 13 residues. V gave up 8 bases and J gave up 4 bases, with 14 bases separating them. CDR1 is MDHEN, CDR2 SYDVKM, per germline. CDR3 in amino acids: CASGETGPYGYTF. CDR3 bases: TGTGCCAGCGGAGAAACAGGGCCCTATGGCTACACCTTC.

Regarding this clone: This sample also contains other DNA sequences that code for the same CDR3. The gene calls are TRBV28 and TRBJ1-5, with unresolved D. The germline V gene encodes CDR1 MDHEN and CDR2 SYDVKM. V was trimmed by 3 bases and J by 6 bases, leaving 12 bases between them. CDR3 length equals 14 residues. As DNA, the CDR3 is TGTGCCAGCAGTTTGGGCACAGCGGGTCAGCCCCAGCATTTT. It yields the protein CASSLGTAGQPQHF.

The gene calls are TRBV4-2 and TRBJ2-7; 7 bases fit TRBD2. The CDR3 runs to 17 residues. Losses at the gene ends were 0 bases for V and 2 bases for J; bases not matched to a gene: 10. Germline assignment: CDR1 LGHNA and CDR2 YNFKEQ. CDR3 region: CASSQDGRAGRPYEQYF. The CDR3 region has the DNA TGTGCCAGCAGCCAAGATGGGAGGGCGGGACGGCCCTACGAGCAGTACTTC.

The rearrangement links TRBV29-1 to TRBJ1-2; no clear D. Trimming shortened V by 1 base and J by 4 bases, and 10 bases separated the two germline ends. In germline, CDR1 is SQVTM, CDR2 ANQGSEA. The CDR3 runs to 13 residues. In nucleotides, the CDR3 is TGCAGCGTTGAAGCCCCATCGGGCTATGGCTACACCTTC. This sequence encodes CSVEAPSGYGYTF.

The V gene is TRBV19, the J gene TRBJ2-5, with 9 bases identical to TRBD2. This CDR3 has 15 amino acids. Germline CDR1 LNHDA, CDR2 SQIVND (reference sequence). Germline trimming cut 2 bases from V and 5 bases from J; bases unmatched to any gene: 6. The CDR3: CASSILAGIGETQYF. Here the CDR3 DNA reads TGTGCCAGTAGTATACTAGCGGGAATAGGGGAGACCCAGTACTTC.

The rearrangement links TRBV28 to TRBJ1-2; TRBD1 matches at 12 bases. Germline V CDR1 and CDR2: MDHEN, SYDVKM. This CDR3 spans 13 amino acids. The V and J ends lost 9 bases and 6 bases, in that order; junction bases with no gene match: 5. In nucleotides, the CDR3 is TGTGCCAGTGGGGGACAGGGGGCGGATGGCTACACCTTC. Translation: CASGGQGADGYTF.

In DNA form, the CDR3 reads TGCGCCAGCAGCTTGGCTCCACCTAACTATGGCTACACCTTC. Its translation: CASSLAPPNYGYTF. This chain connects TRBV5-1 to TRBJ1-2; D not resolved. V lost 0 bases, J lost 0 bases, and 6 bases lay in between. There are 14 residues in the CDR3. Germline V gene sequence: CDR1 SGHRS, CDR2 YFSETQ.

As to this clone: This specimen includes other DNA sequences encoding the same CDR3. The CDR3 DNA is TGTGCCACCAGCAGAGGGGGCAATGAGCAGTTCTTC. Translating gives CATSRGGNEQFF. The rearrangement uses TRBV15 and TRBJ2-1; D remains ambiguous. The germline V and J ends were trimmed by 1 base and 6 bases, with 4 bases remaining between them. The CDR3 covers 12 residues. Germline V gene lookup returns CDR1 LNHNV and CDR2 YYDKDF (reference sequence).

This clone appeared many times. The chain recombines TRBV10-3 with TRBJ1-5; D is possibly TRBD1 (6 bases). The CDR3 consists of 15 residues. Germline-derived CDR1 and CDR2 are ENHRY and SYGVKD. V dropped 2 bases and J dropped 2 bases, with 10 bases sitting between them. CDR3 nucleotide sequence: TGTGCCATCAGTGAGGACAGGATCGGCAATCAGCCCCAGCATTTT. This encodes CAISEDRIGNQPQHF.

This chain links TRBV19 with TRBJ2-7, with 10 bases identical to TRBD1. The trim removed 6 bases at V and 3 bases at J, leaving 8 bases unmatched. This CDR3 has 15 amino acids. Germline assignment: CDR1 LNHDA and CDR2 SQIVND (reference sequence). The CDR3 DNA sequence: TGTGCCAGTAGCGAATCGAGGACAGGGGGCTACGAGCAGTACTTC. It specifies CASSESRTGGYEQYF. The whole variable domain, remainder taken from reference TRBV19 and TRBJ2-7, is DGGITQSPKYLFRKEGQNVTLSCEQNLNHDAMYWYRQDPGQGLRLIYYSQIVNDFQKGDIAEGYSVSREKKESFPLTVTSAQKNPTAFYLCASSESRTGGYEQYFGPGTRLTVT.

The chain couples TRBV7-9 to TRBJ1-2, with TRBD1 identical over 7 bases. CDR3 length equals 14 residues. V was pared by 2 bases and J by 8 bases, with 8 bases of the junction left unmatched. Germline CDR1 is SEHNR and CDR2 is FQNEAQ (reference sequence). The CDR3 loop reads CASSLLGGASGYTF. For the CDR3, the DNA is TGTGCCAGCAGCTTATTAGGGGGCGCGTCCGGCTACACCTTC.

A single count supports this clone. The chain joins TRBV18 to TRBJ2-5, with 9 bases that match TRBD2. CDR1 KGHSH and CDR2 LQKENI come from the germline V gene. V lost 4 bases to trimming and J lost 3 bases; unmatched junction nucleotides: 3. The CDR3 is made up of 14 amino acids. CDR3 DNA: TGTGCCAGCTCACTAGCGGGAGCAGAAGAGACCCAGTACTTC. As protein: CASSLAGAEETQYF.

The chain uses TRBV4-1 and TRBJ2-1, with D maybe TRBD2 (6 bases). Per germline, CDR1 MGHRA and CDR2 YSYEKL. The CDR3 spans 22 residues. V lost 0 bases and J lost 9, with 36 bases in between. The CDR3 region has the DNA TGCGCCAGCAGCCAAGAAGCCCTCCAACGGGGTTCGGGAGCAGGGCGCCGAGGTGAGCAGTTCTTC. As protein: CASSQEALQRGSGAGRRGEQFF.

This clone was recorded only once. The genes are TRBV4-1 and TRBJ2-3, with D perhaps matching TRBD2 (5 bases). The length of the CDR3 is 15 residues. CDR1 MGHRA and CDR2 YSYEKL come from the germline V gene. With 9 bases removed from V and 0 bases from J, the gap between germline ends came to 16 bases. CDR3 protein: CASHRGRTSTDTQYF. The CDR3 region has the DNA TGCGCCAGTCACCGGGGTCGGACTAGCACAGATACGCAGTATTTT.

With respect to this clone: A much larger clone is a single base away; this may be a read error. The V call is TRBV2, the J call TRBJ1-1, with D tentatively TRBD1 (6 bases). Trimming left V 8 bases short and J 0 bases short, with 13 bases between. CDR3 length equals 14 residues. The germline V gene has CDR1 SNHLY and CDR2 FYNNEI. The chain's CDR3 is CASGADRMNTEAFF. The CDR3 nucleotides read TGTGCCAGCGGGGCAGACAGGATGAACACTGAAGCTTTCTTT. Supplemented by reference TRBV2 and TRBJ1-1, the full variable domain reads EPEVTQTPSHQVTQMGQEVILRCVPISNHLYFYWYRQILGQKVEFLVSFYNNEISEKSEIFDDQFSVERPDGSNFTLKIRSTKLEDSAMYFCASGADRMNTEAFFGQGTRLTVV.

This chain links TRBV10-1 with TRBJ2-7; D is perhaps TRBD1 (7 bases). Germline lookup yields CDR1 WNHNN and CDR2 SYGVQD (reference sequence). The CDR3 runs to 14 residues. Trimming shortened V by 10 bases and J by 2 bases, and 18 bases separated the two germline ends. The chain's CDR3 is CATKWGDSTYEQYF. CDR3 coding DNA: TGCGCCACGAAATGGGGGGACAGTACCTACGAGCAGTACTTC.

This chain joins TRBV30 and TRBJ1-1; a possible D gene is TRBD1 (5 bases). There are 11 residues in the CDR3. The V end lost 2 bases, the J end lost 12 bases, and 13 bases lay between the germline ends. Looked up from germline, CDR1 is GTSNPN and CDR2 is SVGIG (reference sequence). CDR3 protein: CAWSSLRDPFF. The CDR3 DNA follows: TGTGCCTGGAGTTCTCTCAGGGACCCTTTCTTT.

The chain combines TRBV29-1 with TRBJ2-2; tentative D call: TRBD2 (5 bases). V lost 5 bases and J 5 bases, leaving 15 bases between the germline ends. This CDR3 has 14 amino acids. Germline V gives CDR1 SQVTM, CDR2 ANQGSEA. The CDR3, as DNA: TGCAGCGTTTCACGGGGAATCGGTACCGGGGAGCTGTTTTTT. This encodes CSVSRGIGTGELFF.

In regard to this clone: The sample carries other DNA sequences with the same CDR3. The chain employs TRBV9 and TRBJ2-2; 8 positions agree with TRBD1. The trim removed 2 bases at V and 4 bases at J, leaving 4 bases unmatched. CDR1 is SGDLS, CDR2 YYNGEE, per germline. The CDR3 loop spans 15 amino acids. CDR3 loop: CASSVGQAGTGELFF. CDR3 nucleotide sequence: TGTGCCAGCAGCGTGGGACAGGCCGGCACCGGGGAGCTGTTTTTT.

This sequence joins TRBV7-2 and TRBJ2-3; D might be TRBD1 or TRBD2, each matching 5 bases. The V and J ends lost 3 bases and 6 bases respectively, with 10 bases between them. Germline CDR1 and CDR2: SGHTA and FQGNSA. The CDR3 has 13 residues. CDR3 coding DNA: TGTGCCAGCAGCTTGGGACGGTGGGATACGCAGTATTTT. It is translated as CASSLGRWDTQYF.

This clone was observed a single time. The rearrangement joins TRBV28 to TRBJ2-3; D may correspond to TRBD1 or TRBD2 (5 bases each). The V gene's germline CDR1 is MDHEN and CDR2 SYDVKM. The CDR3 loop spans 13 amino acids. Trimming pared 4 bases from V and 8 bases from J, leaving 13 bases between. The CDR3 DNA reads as TGTGCCAGCAGTTCCGGGACCCCCCCTACGCAGTATTTT. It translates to CASSSGTPPTQYF.

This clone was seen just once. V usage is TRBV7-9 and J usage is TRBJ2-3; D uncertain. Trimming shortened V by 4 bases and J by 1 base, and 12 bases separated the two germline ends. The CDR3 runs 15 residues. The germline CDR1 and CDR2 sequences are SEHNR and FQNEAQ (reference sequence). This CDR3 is CASSSAVGGTDTQYF. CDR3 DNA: TGTGCCAGCAGCTCAGCAGTGGGTGGCACAGATACGCAGTATTTT.